These 9 T cell receptor beta chains were sequenced from one sample in a study of chemoradiotherapy in HPV16-positive cancers. Generated by immunoSEQ multiplex PCR, the TCRdb table keeps only in-frame clones and is missing some. The sample has about 16,000 clones, 55% to 75% seen once. Sequencing was performed on tumor tissue, taken from a patient who underwent chemoradiotherapy. The receptor source for this set is a human donor with HPV-associated anogenital cancer.

The V call is TRBV9, the J call TRBJ2-2, with 7 positions matching TRBD1. V lost 4 bases to trimming and J lost 6 bases; unmatched junction nucleotides: 3. Germline V CDR1 and CDR2: SGDLS, YYNGEE. CDR3 length: 13 amino acids. CDR3: CASSFQGAGELFF. For the CDR3, the DNA is TGTGCCAGCAGCTTTCAGGGGGCCGGGGAGCTGTTTTTT.

The chain links TRBV7-3 to TRBJ2-7; no clear D. V lost 4 bases and J 0 bases, leaving 10 bases between the germline ends. Germline assignment: CDR1 SGHTA and CDR2 FQGTGA. The CDR3 totals 14 residues. CDR3 sequence: CASSSTINSYEQYF. CDR3 nucleotides: TGTGCCAGCAGCTCCACCATCAACTCCTACGAGCAGTACTTC.

This chain uses TRBV6-6 with TRBJ1-4; D is unclear. Germline V CDR1 and CDR2: MNHNY, SVGAGI (reference sequence). The CDR3 is 14 amino acids. V lost 3 bases to trimming and J lost 7 bases, with 12 bases between them. The CDR3 nucleotides read TGTGCCAGCAGTTATCCATCCTCGGGTGAAAAACTGTTTTTT. It codes for CASSYPSSGEKLFF.

The chain links TRBV7-9 to TRBJ2-7, with D unclear. This CDR3 is 14 amino acids long. Germline V gene data show CDR1 as SEHNR and CDR2 as FQNEAQ (reference sequence). The V and J ends lost 2 bases and 3 bases respectively, with 11 bases between them. The CDR3 region is CASSLSSKDYEQYF. CDR3 sequence (DNA): TGTGCCAGCAGCTTAAGTTCTAAGGACTACGAGCAGTACTTC.

The gene calls are TRBV30 and TRBJ1-2, with D unresolved. V lost 0 bases and J 7 bases, leaving 15 bases between the germline ends. The V gene's germline CDR1 is GTSNPN and CDR2 SVGIG (reference sequence). The CDR3 has 14 residues. CDR3 loop: CAWSVTDTGGGYTF. The DNA for the CDR3 is TGTGCCTGGAGTGTCACTGACACCGGCGGTGGCTACACCTTC. Full variable domain (remainder filled in from reference TRBV30 and TRBJ1-2): SQTIHQWPATLVQPVGSPLSLECTVEGTSNPNLYWYRQAAGRGLQLLFYSVGIGQISSEVPQNLSASRPQDRQFILSSKKLLLSDSGFYLCAWSVTDTGGGYTFGSGTRLTVV.

The chain carries TRBV7-2 and TRBJ2-7; 8 bases agree with TRBD1. V lost 5 bases and J lost 7; bases outside the gene matches: 4. Germline V gene sequence: CDR1 SGHTA, CDR2 FQGNSA. CDR3 length equals 12 residues. CDR3 coding DNA: TGTGCCAGCAGCGGACAGGGTTGGGAGCAGTACTTC. Translation: CASSGQGWEQYF.

This clone came up a few times. This sequence joins TRBV2 and TRBJ2-5; a weak D match, TRBD1 (6 bases). V lost 4 bases to trimming and J lost 3 bases, with 15 bases between them. Germline V gene sequence: CDR1 SNHLY, CDR2 FYNNEI. The CDR3 has 15 amino acids. The CDR3 loop is CASSGVGDTEETQYF. The DNA of the CDR3 is TGTGCCAGCAGTGGCGTTGGGGACACCGAAGAGACCCAGTACTTC.

The chain links TRBV2 to TRBJ2-5; 8 positions match TRBD2. This CDR3 contains 13 residues. Trimming at V came to 4 bases and at J to 5 bases, leaving 3 bases not matched to a gene. Germline V CDR1 and CDR2: SNHLY, FYNNEI. CDR3 bases: TGTGCCAGCAGTGGGACTAGCACCGAGACCCAGTACTTC. Translation gives CASSGTSTETQYF.

The chain recombines TRBV2 with TRBJ1-2, with 11 bases aligning to TRBD1. Germline V gene data show CDR1 as SNHLY and CDR2 as FYNNEI. V shed 4 bases and J 3 bases; nucleotides not matched to a gene: 7. The CDR3 consists of 16 residues. CDR3 sequence reads: CASSGQDRGLDYGYTF. The DNA for the CDR3 is TGTGCCAGCAGTGGACAGGACAGGGGGCTAGACTATGGCTACACCTTC.